The entry below describes one T cell receptor (beta chain). The CDR3 extends over 15 amino acids. The germline V and J ends were trimmed by 6 bases and 6 bases, with 18 bases remaining between them. The germline CDR1 and CDR2 sequences are MDHEN and SYDVKM. In the source study's methods: Reference gene primer amplification in the assay estimated nucleated cell counts. TCRdb keeps only in-frame clones here, not all; method: immunoSEQ multiplex PCR. That table is the source of V, J and clone size, and D and trimming were worked out from the DNA. The sample lists 150,000 to 200,000 clones; more than 85% were seen once. The data were obtained in a study of blood T cell repertoires in COVID-19. Study-level information: The study drew acute and convalescent COVID-19 samples from the United States, Italy and Spain. In each case, the material was cDNA or gDNA derived from T cells, B-cell-depleted T cells, or PBMCs.

Sequenced input: peripheral blood. This TCR was sampled from a man between 65 and 79 years old with active or convalescent COVID-19. The rearrangement links TRBV28 to TRBJ2-1; the D gene is possibly TRBD2 (7 bases). CDR3 sequence reads: CASSQGGARINEQFF. CDR3 nucleotide sequence: TGTGCCAGCAGCCAAGGGGGGGCGCGTATCAATGAGCAGTTCTTC.